This record looks at one TCR beta chain sequence and its context. This specimen includes other DNA sequences encoding the same CDR3. In the original processing: Nucleated cell counts were estimated from reference gene primer amplification. This table comes from immunoSEQ multiplex PCR, and its TCRdb copy is limited to in-frame clones, with some not included. V, J and clone size are taken as reported in that table, and D and trimming were inferred from the DNA itself. In the table there are 200,000 or so clones, about 81% of which are singletons. This entry belongs to a study of blood T cell repertoires in COVID-19. Study at large: Sources were T cells, B-cell-depleted T cells, or PBMCs; the material itself was cDNA or gDNA.

Germline lookup yields CDR1 MNHEY and CDR2 SVGAGI. V lost 3 bases, J lost 5 bases, and 8 bases lay in between. This CDR3 has 13 residues. The TCR originated in a man between 25 and 39 years old with active or convalescent COVID-19. Material: peripheral blood. The chain uses TRBV6-5 and TRBJ1-5; D perhaps matches TRBD1 (5 bases). The DNA for the CDR3 is TGTGCCAGCAGTTATTCGGGGGATCAGCCCCAGCATTTT. Translating gives CASSYSGDQPQHF.